One and the same sample provided the 15 T cell receptor beta chains below, sequenced in a study of regulatory T cells in long-lasting Graves disease. For TCR beta, libraries came from iRepertoire HTBI primers and Arm-PCR of CDR3 regions. A single record per CDR3 protein comes from TCRdb applying MiXCR to the multiplex PCR reads. The sample records hundreds of thousands of distinct CDR3 sequences, roughly a fifth being singletons. Specified time point: persistent/refractory GD, antithyroid drugs over 5 years with positive TRAb. Construction of the TCR library relied on RNA isolated from PBMCs. The source material was peripheral blood mononuclear cells (PBMCs), sampled when the disease was refractory, from a patient treated with antithyroid drugs. These receptors were taken from a female donor with Graves disease.

This clonotype was detected only a few times. V and J are TRBV3-1 and TRBJ1-1, with TRBD1 as a possible D gene (5 bases). V gave up 4 bases and J gave up 3 bases, with 18 bases separating them. Per the germline V gene, CDR1 is LGHDT and CDR2 is YNNKEL (reference sequence). This CDR3 spans 16 amino acids. CDR3: CASSPLGIQGYTEAFF. The DNA of the CDR3 is TGTGCCAGCAGCCCCTTAGGGATTCAGGGTTACACTGAAGCTTTCTTT.

This clonotype was detected many times. This chain's CDR3 is CASSTKGWQLTF. The CDR3 DNA sequence: TGTGCCAGCAGTACCAAAGGGTGGCAGCTGACTTTC. The rearrangement uses TRBV28 and TRBJ2-6; D ambiguous. Trimming shortened V by 5 bases and J by 16 bases, and 15 bases separated the two germline ends. CDR1 and CDR2 (germline): MDHEN, SYDVKM. The CDR3 spans 12 residues.

This clonotype was observed at least ten times. The CDR3 protein is CASSERQGNTF. The CDR3 nucleotides are TGTGCCAGCAGTGAAAGACAGGGGAACACCTTC. The chain has TRBV6-2 or TRBV6-3 and TRBJ1-2; TRBD1 matches at 8 bases. The CDR3 runs 11 residues. The V segment lost 5 bases and the J segment 12 bases; nucleotides outside the gene matches: 5. Germline values: CDR1 MNHEY, CDR2 SVGEGT.

The table lists this clonotype with many counts. The rearrangement uses TRBV12-3 or TRBV12-4 and TRBJ2-7; D call uncertain. This CDR3 region has 12 residues. The V end lost 7 bases, the J end lost 2 bases, and 9 bases lay between the germline ends. CDR3 sequence reads: CASTGSAYEQYF. CDR3 in DNA: TGTGCCAGCACTGGAAGCGCCTACGAGCAGTACTTC.

This clonotype turned up a few times. The rearrangement links TRBV4-1 to TRBJ1-1; a possible D gene is TRBD1 (6 bases). V was cut by 3 bases and J by 1 base, with 12 bases left in between. The CDR3 is 15 amino acids. The germline V gene has CDR1 MGHRA and CDR2 YSYEKL. The CDR3 is CASSHPGTSNTEAFF. The DNA for the CDR3 is TGCGCCAGCAGCCATCCCGGGACATCGAACACTGAAGCTTTCTTT.

This clonotype was detected ten times or more. The chain recombines TRBV28 with TRBJ1-2, with TRBD1 as a possible D gene (5 bases). Looked up from germline, CDR1 is MDHEN and CDR2 is SYDVKM. The CDR3 covers 13 residues. Trimming removed 6 bases at V and 4 bases at J, with 12 bases between. The DNA of the CDR3 is TGTGCCAGCAGGGCCGACAGCTCCTATGGCTACACCTTC. Its translation is CASRADSSYGYTF.

This clonotype was picked up a small number of times. The chain joins TRBV14 to TRBJ1-3, with D maybe TRBD1 (5 bases). There are 16 residues in the CDR3. Trimming left V 2 bases short and J 3 bases short, with 14 bases between. Germline CDR1 reads SGHDN; CDR2 reads FVKESK. The CDR3 sequence: CASSQPWEGIGNTIYF. The CDR3 DNA is TGTGCCAGCAGCCAACCCTGGGAGGGGATTGGAAACACCATATATTTT.

This clonotype was observed many times. V and J are TRBV6-5 and TRBJ1-1; TRBD1 is a possible D gene (5 bases). Trimming took off 2 bases at V and 1 base at J, with 17 bases between the two ends. This CDR3 is built from 17 residues. Germline V CDR1 and CDR2: MNHEY, SVGAGI. In nucleotides, the CDR3 is TGTGCCAGCAGTTACCCGACAGTAGCAGTGGCGAACACTGAAGCTTTCTTT. This sequence encodes CASSYPTVAVANTEAFF.

At least ten counts were recorded for this clonotype. The chain joins TRBV6-1 to TRBJ2-7, with 12 bases that match TRBD1. CDR3 length: 19 amino acids. Germline V gene data show CDR1 as MNHNS and CDR2 as SASEGT. The V segment lost 5 bases and the J segment 7 bases; nucleotides outside the gene matches: 21. The CDR3 loop reads CASSQTSYFPGQGAREQYF. For the CDR3, the DNA is TGTGCCAGCAGTCAGACCTCGTATTTCCCGGGACAGGGGGCGCGAGAGCAGTACTTC.

V is TRBV19 and J is TRBJ1-2; D remains ambiguous. Germline CDR1 is LNHDA and CDR2 is SQIVND (reference sequence). V was shortened by 4 bases and J by 4 bases, with 19 bases between the two germline ends. This CDR3 is 16 amino acids long. CDR3 nucleotides: TGTGCCAGTAGTACCTCACCTCGGAGGGTAACCTATGGCTACACCTTC. Its protein is CASSTSPRRVTYGYTF.

This clonotype occurred many times. The chain carries TRBV12-5 and TRBJ1-5, with 10 bases identical to TRBD1. V lost 5 bases and J lost 2; bases outside the gene matches: 3. Germline V gene data show CDR1 as LGHNT and CDR2 as FRNRAP. CDR3 size: 15 residues. As DNA, the CDR3 is TGTGCTAGTGGTAAGACAGGGGGCGGCAATCAGCCCCAGCATTTT. This gives the protein CASGKTGGGNQPQHF.

In this sample, this clonotype turned up many times. The rearrangement joins TRBV7-9 to TRBJ2-5; D gene ambiguous. The germline gives CDR1 SEHNR, CDR2 FQNEAQ (reference sequence). The CDR3 extends over 15 amino acids. V was pared by 1 base and J by 3 bases, with 12 bases between. The DNA for the CDR3 is TGTGCCAGCAGCTTAGTGCAGTCCGGAAAAGAGACCCAGTACTTC. Protein sequence: CASSLVQSGKETQYF.

V is TRBV6-1 and J is TRBJ2-7; 7 nucleotides match TRBD1. V was pared by 6 bases and J by 5 bases, with 19 bases of the junction left unmatched. There are 17 residues in the CDR3. In germline, CDR1 is MNHNS, CDR2 SASEGT. The chain's CDR3 is CASSDGTASGYLNEQYF. The CDR3 DNA is TGTGCCAGCAGCGACGGGACAGCCTCCGGTTATCTGAACGAGCAGTACTTC.

This clonotype was picked up many times. The chain carries TRBV6-1 and TRBJ1-2; 9 bases are a match to TRBD1. This CDR3 region has 13 residues. Germline V lookup: CDR1 MNHNS, CDR2 SASEGT. CDR3 DNA sequence: TGTGCGGGACAGGGAGTTTCTAACTATGGCTACACCTTC. This codes for CAGQGVSNYGYTF.

Comments on this clonotype: A much larger clone differs by one base, so this may be a read error. The chain couples TRBV7-9 to TRBJ2-7; 7 bases align to TRBD2. Germline trimming cut 1 base from V and 2 bases from J; bases unmatched to any gene: 8. This CDR3 is built from 16 residues. CDR1 and CDR2 from the germline V gene are SEHNR and FQNEAQ (reference sequence). CDR3 bases: TGTGCCAGCAGCTTAGGTGGACTAGTTCCTCCCTACGAGCAGTACTTC. It specifies CASSLGGLVPPYEQYF. The entire variable domain, with the rest obtained from reference TRBV7-9 and TRBJ2-7, is as follows: DTGVSQNPRHKITKRGQNVTFRCDPISEHNRLYWYRQTLGQGPEFLTYFQNEAQLEKSRLLSDRFSAERPKGSFSTLEIQRTEQGDSAMYLCASSLGGLVPPYEQYFGPGTRLTVT.